This T cell receptor beta chain was found in a study of tumor-infiltrating lymphocytes in localized non-small cell lung cancer. Study information: Several tumor histologies, both smoking statuses, and some post-neoadjuvant chemotherapy samples were included. Tumor tissue and non-adjacent uninvolved lung came from each patient. The study's findings and limits: Tumors had more T cell infiltration than uninvolved lung, per TCRbeta sequencing and CD3 counts. TCR sequencing covered a subset of patients with enough tissue.

Measured with immunoSEQ multiplex PCR; TCRdb has only the in-frame clones, and not every one. The sample carries about 12,000 clones, over 75% recorded once. Germline values: CDR1 KGHSH, CDR2 LQKENI. With 3 bases clipped from V and 9 bases from J, the junction kept 11 bases outside the gene matches. CDR3 size: 16 residues. On this clone itself: The antigen remains undetermined.

The source is a human donor with non-small cell lung cancer. The V call is TRBV18, the J call TRBJ2-1; 10 nucleotides line up with TRBD2. The sequenced sample consisted of lung tumor tissue. The CDR3 DNA reads TGTGCCAGCTCACCTGGTAGCGGGAGGTCAGTGGGTGAGCAGTTCTTC. Translated, it gives CASSPGSGRSVGEQFF. Based on the CDR3 plus reference TRBV18 and TRBJ2-1, the full variable domain is NAGVMQNPRHLVRRRGQEARLRCSPMKGHSHVYWYRQLPEEGLKFMVYLQKENIIDESGMPKERFSAEFPKEGPSILRIQQVVRGDSAAYFCASSPGSGRSVGEQFFGPGTRLTVL.